This T cell receptor beta chain was identified during a study of blood T cell repertoires in COVID-19. Study details: COVID-19 samples, acute and convalescent, were from the United States, Italy and Spain. PBMCs, B-cell-depleted T cells, or T cells provided the cDNA or gDNA that made up the material.

Germline V gene sequence: CDR1 SSHAT, CDR2 FNYEAQ (reference sequence). This CDR3 contains 15 residues. In the original processing: From reference gene primer amplification, estimates of nucleated cell counts were derived. The method was immunoSEQ multiplex PCR; TCRdb's version includes in-frame clones alone and lacks a portion of them. That table gives V, J and clone size, and the DNA gave D and trimming. The data contain some 120,000 clones, 82% of them seen just once; the ten biggest clones take up 7% to 9.5%. On this clone: Mismatch with germline at one junction end may stem from a read error.

Material: peripheral blood. The clonotype originates from a man aged 65 to 85 with acute or convalescent COVID-19. The chain uses TRBV7-7 and TRBJ2-7, with 9 positions matching TRBD1. The DNA for the CDR3 is TGTGCTAGCAGCTTAGACAGGGGGTTAACGTACGAGCAGTACTTC. It translates to CASSLDRGLTYEQYF.